This TCR beta chain emerged from a study of blood T cell repertoires in COVID-19. About the research overall: Samples of COVID-19 (acute and convalescent) were obtained from the United States, Italy and Spain. The analysed material was cDNA or gDNA that came from T cells, B-cell-depleted T cells, or PBMCs.

CDR3 size: 14 residues. Germline CDR1 reads LNHDA; CDR2 reads SQIVND (reference sequence). Trimming cost V 7 bases and J 8 bases, with 20 bases left between them. In the original processing: Estimated nucleated cell counts came from reference gene primer amplification. This table comes from immunoSEQ multiplex PCR, and its TCRdb copy is limited to in-frame clones, with some not included. The V and J calls and clone size were taken over from that table, and D and trimming were inferred from the DNA. The table shows tens of thousands of clones, with about 80% occurring only once. J is TRBJ1-2 and V is TRBV19; the D gene is possibly TRBD1 (6 bases). The source material was peripheral blood. This TCR was sampled from a human donor in a cohort sampled during active COVID-19. This chain's CDR3 is CASTPWAGAVGYTF. DNA of the CDR3: TGTGCCAGTACCCCGTGGGCAGGGGCCGTGGGCTACACCTTC.